The rows below give T cell receptor beta chains drawn from one sample of a study of blood T cell repertoires in COVID-19. This table comes from immunoSEQ multiplex PCR, and its TCRdb copy is limited to in-frame clones, with some not included. The sample holds over 250,000 clones, around nine tenths seen once. Sequencing was done on a sample of peripheral blood. The receptors were gathered from a woman between 70 and 85 years old with COVID-19, enrolled during active disease. Both conserved end residues are part of each CDR3. A D gene is named only where the DNA matches it firmly. Size values are once, few and many counts, or a class for expanded clones, and some rows have none.

. | TRBJ1-1 | TRBV9 | . | TGTGCCAGCAGCCGAGGACAGAACACTGAAGCTTTCTTT | CASSRGQNTEAFF
. | TRBJ1-2 | TRBV7-2 | once | TGTGCCAGCAGCCCTACTGGGGGGGCGCTTTACTATGGCTACACCTTC | CASSPTGGALYYGYTF
. | TRBJ2-7 | TRBV10-2 | . | TGCGCCAGCAGTAAAACGGACGAGCAGTACTTC | CASSKTDEQYF
. | TRBJ1-4 | TRBV6-5 | . | TGTGCCAGCACTCTTAACGGGGCAACTAATGAAAAACTGTTTTTT | CASTLNGATNEKLFF
. | TRBJ1-5 | TRBV6-1 | . | TGTGCCAGCAGTGAAGGGGGAGGAGGTCAGCCCCAGCATTTT | CASSEGGGGQPQHF
. | TRBJ1-2 | TRBV4-1 | . | TGCGCCAGCAGCCAACTTAATGGGGGAGGGTATGGCTACACCTTC | CASSQLNGGGYGYTF
TRBD1 | TRBJ1-1 | TRBV24-1 | few | TGTGCCACCAGAGGGGGACAGCCGAACACTGAAGCTTTCTTT | CATRGGQPNTEAFF
. | TRBJ1-1 | TRBV5-1 | once | TGCGCCAGCAGCTTGGGGTTTGTGGGCAACACTGAAGCTTTCTTT | CASSLGFVGNTEAFF
TRBD1 | TRBJ1-4 | TRBV29-1 | . | TGCAGCGTTGCAACAGGGGGCTTTAATGAAAAACTGTTTTTT | CSVATGGFNEKLFF
TRBD1 | TRBJ1-1 | TRBV28 | . | TGTGCCAGCAGTGCATATCCCGGGACAGGGTCCACTGAAGCTTTCTTT | CASSAYPGTGSTEAFF
. | TRBJ1-5 | TRBV29-1 | . | TGCAGCGTTGATGAGGGTCTCTATAGCAATCAGCCCCAGCATTTT | CSVDEGLYSNQPQHF
. | TRBJ1-6 | TRBV30 | . | TGTGCCTGGAGTGGGGAGAATTATTCACCCCTCCACTTT | CAWSGENYSPLHF
TRBD2 | TRBJ2-7 | TRBV10-2 | . | TGCGCCAGCAGTGTACCAGCGGGGGCCGGACCCTACGAGCAGTACTTC | CASSVPAGAGPYEQYF
. | TRBJ1-2 | TRBV29-1 | . | TGCAGCGTTGTGGGAGAATATGGCTACACCTTC | CSVVGEYGYTF
. | TRBJ1-1 | TRBV5-1 | . | TGCGCCAGCAGCTTGGTTCAGAAGAATGAAGCTTTCTTT | CASSLVQKNEAFF
. | TRBJ2-5 | TRBV2 | . | TGTGCCAGCGGTCAGGGATTAGAGACCCAGTACTTC | CASGQGLETQYF
TRBD1 | TRBJ1-4 | TRBV2 | . | TGTGCCAGCCAACAGGGGTTGGTTAATGAAAAACTGTTTTTT | CASQQGLVNEKLFF
TRBD1 | TRBJ1-4 | TRBV4-2 | . | TGTGCCAGCAGCCAAAGAGTACAGGGGGGCGAAAAACTGTTTTTT | CASSQRVQGGEKLFF
. | TRBJ2-1 | TRBV19 | . | TGTGCCAGTAGTCTAGGACAGGAGCAGTTCTTC | CASSLGQEQFF
. | TRBJ1-5 | TRBV20-1 | few | TGCAGTGCTAGTAGCCAAGATGATCAGCCCCAGCATTTT | CSASSQDDQPQHF
TRBD1 | TRBJ1-2 | TRBV7-2 | few | TGTGCCAGCAGCTTTCAGGGGGCTGGTGGCTACACCTTC | CASSFQGAGGYTF
TRBD2 | TRBJ2-7 | TRBV9 | . | TGTGCCAGCAGCGTAGCTGCGTCTAGCGGGGGCTACGAGCAGTACTTC | CASSVAASSGGYEQYF
. | TRBJ2-5 | TRBV19 | . | TGTGCCAGTAGACAAGGCGGGATAGAGACCCAGTACTTC | CASRQGGIETQYF